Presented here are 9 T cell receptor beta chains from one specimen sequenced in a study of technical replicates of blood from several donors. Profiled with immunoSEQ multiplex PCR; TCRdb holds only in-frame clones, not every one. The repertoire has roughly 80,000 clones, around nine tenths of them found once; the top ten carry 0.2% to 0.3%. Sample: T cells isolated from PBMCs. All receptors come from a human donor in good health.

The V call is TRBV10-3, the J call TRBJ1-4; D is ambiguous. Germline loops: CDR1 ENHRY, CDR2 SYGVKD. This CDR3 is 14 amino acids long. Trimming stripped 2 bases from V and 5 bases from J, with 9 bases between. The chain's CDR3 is CAISEGQPNEKLFF. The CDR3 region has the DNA TGTGCCATCAGTGAGGGGCAGCCCAATGAAAAACTGTTTTTT.

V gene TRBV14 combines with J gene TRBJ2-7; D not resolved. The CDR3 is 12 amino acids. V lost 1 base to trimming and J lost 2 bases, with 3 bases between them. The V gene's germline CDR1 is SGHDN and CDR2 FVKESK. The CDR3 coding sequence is TGTGCCAGCAGCCAAGTAACCTACGAGCAGTACTTC. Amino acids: CASSQVTYEQYF.

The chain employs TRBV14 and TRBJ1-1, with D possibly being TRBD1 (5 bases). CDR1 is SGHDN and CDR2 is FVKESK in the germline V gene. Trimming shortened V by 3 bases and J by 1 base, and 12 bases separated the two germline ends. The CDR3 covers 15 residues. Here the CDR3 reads CASSHGRQPNTEAFF. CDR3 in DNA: TGTGCCAGCAGCCATGGTCGACAGCCGAACACTGAAGCTTTCTTT.

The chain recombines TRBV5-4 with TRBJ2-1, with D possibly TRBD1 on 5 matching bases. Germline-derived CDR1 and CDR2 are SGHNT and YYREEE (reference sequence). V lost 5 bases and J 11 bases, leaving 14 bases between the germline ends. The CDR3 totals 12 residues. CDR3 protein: CASRITGRQQFF. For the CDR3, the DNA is TGTGCCAGCAGAATAACAGGAAGACAGCAGTTCTTC. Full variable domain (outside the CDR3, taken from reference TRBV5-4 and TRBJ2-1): ETGVTQSPTHLIKTRGQQVTLRCSSQSGHNTVSWYQQALGQGPQFIFQYYREEENGRGNFPPRFSGLQFPNYSSELNVNALELDDSALYLCASRITGRQQFFGPGTRLTVL.

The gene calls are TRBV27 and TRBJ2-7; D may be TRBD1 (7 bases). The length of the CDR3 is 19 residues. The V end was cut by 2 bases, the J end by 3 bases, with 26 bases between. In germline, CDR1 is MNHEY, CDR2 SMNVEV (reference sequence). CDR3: CASSLEFGAGGKGVYEQYF. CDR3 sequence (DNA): TGTGCCAGCAGTTTAGAGTTTGGGGCAGGGGGGAAGGGGGTCTACGAGCAGTACTTC.

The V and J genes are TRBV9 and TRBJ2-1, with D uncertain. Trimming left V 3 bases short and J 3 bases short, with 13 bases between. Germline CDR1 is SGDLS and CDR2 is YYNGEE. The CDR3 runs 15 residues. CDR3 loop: CASSAPSSIYNEQFF. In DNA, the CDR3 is TGTGCCAGCAGCGCCCCCTCATCTATCTACAATGAGCAGTTCTTC.

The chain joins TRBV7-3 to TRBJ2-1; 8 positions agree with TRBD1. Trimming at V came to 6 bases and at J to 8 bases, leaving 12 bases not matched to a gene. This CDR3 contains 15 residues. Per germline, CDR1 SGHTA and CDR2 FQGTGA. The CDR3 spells CASRPGQVGFDEQFF. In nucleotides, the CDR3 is TGTGCCAGCAGACCGGGACAGGTGGGGTTCGATGAGCAGTTCTTC.

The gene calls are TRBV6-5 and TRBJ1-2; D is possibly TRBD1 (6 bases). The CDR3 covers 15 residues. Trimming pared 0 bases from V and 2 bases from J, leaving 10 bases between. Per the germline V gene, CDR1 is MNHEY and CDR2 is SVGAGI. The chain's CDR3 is CASSYSGAGNYGYTF. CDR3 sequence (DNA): TGTGCCAGCAGTTACTCGGGGGCAGGAAACTATGGCTACACCTTC.

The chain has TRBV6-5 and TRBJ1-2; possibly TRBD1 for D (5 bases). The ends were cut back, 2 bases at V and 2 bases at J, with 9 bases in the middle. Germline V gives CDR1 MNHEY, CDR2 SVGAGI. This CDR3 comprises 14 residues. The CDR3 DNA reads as TGTGCCAGCAGTTACGGGCAGGGCAACTATGGCTACACCTTC. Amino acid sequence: CASSYGQGNYGYTF.